Included here is one T cell receptor beta chain sequence, with context. Its cognate antigen is unknown. The data were obtained in a study of T cell responses to AZD1222 COVID-19 vaccine. Notes on the study in general: Without day 14 samples, only post-peak T cell repertoires were studied.

Sequenced by immunoSEQ multiplex PCR; TCRdb stores in-frame clones only, minus some. This sample yields about 130,000 clones, of which around 85% are seen a single time; approximately 1.6% belongs to the top ten. The ends lost 6 bases at V and 0 bases at J; junction bases unmatched: 4. Germline CDR1 is SGDLS and CDR2 is YYNGEE. The CDR3 consists of 14 residues. The source was peripheral blood, collected on day 0 of AZD1222 vaccination. The J gene is TRBJ2-7, the V gene TRBV9, with 9 bases that match TRBD2. The origin of this receptor is an adult in good health. The CDR3 region is CASNPSGTSYEQYF. The CDR3 coding sequence is TGTGCCAGCAACCCTAGCGGGACCTCCTACGAGCAGTACTTC.